This T cell receptor beta chain was obtained from a study of T cell repertoires in cytomegalovirus infection. Study outcomes and limitations: CMV carriers with the relevant HLA were identified by cumulative public TCR beta family frequency.

On this clonotype: The target antigen is unknown.

A single record per CDR3 protein comes from TCRdb applying MiXCR to the reads. The sample records tens of thousands of distinct CDR3 sequences, about 48% being singletons. This clonotype originated in a human donor in good health (CMV status not recorded). Some clones in this sample may be carry-over from other donors' samples. The material sequenced was CD8+ T cells from cultured PBMCs, taken from culture after CMV antigen stimulation.

This CDR3 is CASSLSGGAEDTQYF. CDR3 DNA: TGTGCCAGCAGCTTGTCCGGGGGGGCCGAAGATACGCAGTATTTT. The chain couples TRBV5-4 to TRBJ2-3, with 8 bases identical to TRBD2. CDR1 is SGHNT, CDR2 YYREEE, per germline (reference sequence). With V trimmed by 1 base and J by 5 bases, 6 bases remained unmatched. The CDR3 is made up of 15 amino acids.